This TCR beta chain was found in a study of T-cell reconstitution after alpha-beta-depleted transplantation in children. There are 14 residues in the CDR3. CDR1 is LGHNA and CDR2 is YSLEER in the germline V gene. The ends were cut back, 0 bases at V and 4 bases at J, with 9 bases in the middle. Researchers prepared the TCRbeta library using unique molecular identifiers, the study reports. TCRdb processed the PCR reads anew with MiXCR; each CDR3 protein has one entry. The sample holds over 550,000 distinct CDR3 sequences, about 10% seen once. The specimen was PBMCs from the stem cell graft donor, collected from the stem cell graft. The clonotype was recovered from a human donor who donated a stem cell graft to a child with acute myeloid leukemia. This chain connects TRBV4-3 to TRBJ2-5; D unclear. The CDR3 DNA sequence: TGCGCCAGCAGCCAAGATGCACTGGGAGAGACCCAGTACTTC. This gives the protein CASSQDALGETQYF.